The 10 T cell receptor beta chains listed next were all sequenced from one sample in a study of blood T cell repertoires in COVID-19. Libraries were prepared by immunoSEQ multiplex PCR; TCRdb keeps only in-frame clonotypes and omits some of them. Seen here are fewer than 50,000 clones, around 82% observed once, and the top ten hold roughly a third. What was sequenced was peripheral blood. The origin of the receptors is a woman of 80 years or more with acute or convalescent COVID-19.

This chain links TRBV18 with TRBJ1-4, with 9 bases lining up with TRBD1. There are 21 residues in the CDR3. Germline V gene sequence: CDR1 KGHSH, CDR2 LQKENI. J lost 1 base, V lost 4 bases, and 19 bases had no gene match. In DNA form, the CDR3 reads TGTGCCAGCTCACAAACGCAACAGGGGGCGGGACGGATCGGAACTAATGAAAAACTGTTTTTT. Protein: CASSQTQQGAGRIGTNEKLFF.

This chain uses TRBV28 with TRBJ1-2; no definite D call. Deletions cut 3 bases from V and 5 bases from J, with 10 bases between. Germline lookup yields CDR1 MDHEN and CDR2 SYDVKM. The CDR3 sequence is 13 residues long. The CDR3 bases are TGTGCCAGCAGTTTGGGAGCAGAGTATGGCTACACCTTC. Translated, it gives CASSLGAEYGYTF.

This clone appeared many times. The CDR3 bases are TGTGCCAGCAGTTTTATCCTCTGGGACTCCCGTAGCACAGATACGCAGTATTTT. This translates into CASSFILWDSRSTDTQYF. The chain employs TRBV6-2 or TRBV6-3 and TRBJ2-3, with D possibly being TRBD2 (6 bases). Germline values: CDR1 MNHEY, CDR2 SVGEGT. The CDR3 contains 18 residues. V lost 4 bases to trimming and J lost 0 bases, with 20 bases between them.

V usage is TRBV30 and J usage is TRBJ1-2; 8 nucleotides agree with TRBD1. The J segment lost 4 bases and the V segment lost 2 bases, leaving 6 bases of the junction unmatched. Looked up from germline, CDR1 is GTSNPN and CDR2 is SVGIG (reference sequence). The CDR3 is 14 residues long. This CDR3 is CAWSPGQGSYGYTF. The CDR3 nucleotides are TGTGCCTGGAGTCCAGGACAGGGAAGCTATGGCTACACCTTC.

The chain is built from TRBV12-3 or TRBV12-4 and TRBJ2-7; no firm D call. Trimming left V 6 bases short and J 0 bases short, with 9 bases between. This CDR3 has 13 residues. CDR3 amino acids: CASRTTISYEQYF. The CDR3 DNA reads as TGTGCCAGCAGGACGACAATCTCCTACGAGCAGTACTTC.

V is TRBV18 and J is TRBJ1-1, with D maybe TRBD1 (6 bases). This CDR3 has 17 amino acids. CDR1 and CDR2 (germline): KGHSH, LQKENI. V was cut by 0 bases and J by 0 bases, with 14 bases left in between. CDR3 sequence reads: CASSPPQPGTLNTEAFF. The CDR3 coding sequence is TGTGCCAGCTCACCACCGCAACCCGGGACATTGAACACTGAAGCTTTCTTT.

This chain links TRBV4-2 with TRBJ1-3, with 7 nucleotides matching TRBD1. Germline V gene lookup returns CDR1 LGHNA and CDR2 YNFKEQ. The CDR3 loop spans 16 amino acids. The trim removed 4 bases at V and 2 bases at J, leaving 8 bases unmatched. For the CDR3, the DNA is TGTGCCAGCAGCCTCGGACAGGCCGGCGCTGGAAACACCATATATTTT. Translated: CASSLGQAGAGNTIYF.

The table lists this clone with a count of one. This chain joins TRBV6-5 and TRBJ2-2; 8 bases map to TRBD1. J lost 9 bases, V lost 5 bases, and 11 bases had no gene match. Germline V gene sequence: CDR1 MNHEY, CDR2 SVGAGI. CDR3 size: 15 residues. CDR3 in amino acids: CASSLGQGISRELFF. The CDR3 nucleotides read TGTGCCAGCAGTCTCGGACAGGGTATAAGCCGGGAGCTGTTTTTT.

The chain uses TRBV6-5 and TRBJ2-5, with 7 bases aligning to TRBD1. This CDR3 contains 12 residues. CDR1 and CDR2 (germline): MNHEY, SVGAGI. DNA of the CDR3: TGTGCGTTGAGGGGGCTCGGAGAGACCCAGTACTTC. Its translation: CALRGLGETQYF.

The chain links TRBV19 to TRBJ1-3; D uncertain. The V end lost 7 bases, the J end lost 5 bases, and 12 bases lay between the germline ends. Germline CDR1 is LNHDA and CDR2 is SQIVND (reference sequence). This CDR3 has 13 residues. CDR3 protein: CASIGQLRNTIYF. CDR3 nucleotide sequence: TGTGCCAGTATTGGCCAACTAAGAAACACCATATATTTT.